A selection of T cell receptor beta chains follows, all from one sample in a study of beta chain features in type 1 diabetes. This table comes from immunoSEQ multiplex PCR, and its TCRdb copy is limited to in-frame clones, with some not included. The table has over 500,000 clones, about a sixth seen once. Sequences were obtained from naive CD4+ T cells from blood. These receptors all stem from a man aged 18 to 29 in good health. Both conserved end residues are part of each CDR3. D genes are given only for firm matches. Clone size is not always given. Where it is, it says once, few, many or a class for expanded clones.

v_gene: TRBV7-2; j_gene: TRBJ2-7; d_gene: -; abundance: -; CDR3nt: TGTGCCAGCAGCCGCAGGGGCTACGAGCAGTACTTC; CDR3aa: CASSRRGYEQYF
v_gene: TRBV7-3; j_gene: TRBJ2-1; d_gene: TRBD2; abundance: few; CDR3nt: TGTGCCAGCAGCTCCAGACTAGCGTCCTACAATGAGCAGTTCTTC; CDR3aa: CASSSRLASYNEQFF
v_gene: TRBV10-3; j_gene: TRBJ2-1; d_gene: -; abundance: few; CDR3nt: TGTGCCATCAGTGAGTCATCACTAGGCCCCTATGAGCAGTTCTTC; CDR3aa: CAISESSLGPYEQFF
v_gene: TRBV6-6; j_gene: TRBJ2-7; d_gene: -; abundance: -; CDR3nt: TGTGCCAGTCGGGGGAGGCAGTCCCATTTTTCCTACGAGCAGTACTTC; CDR3aa: CASRGRQSHFSYEQYF
v_gene: TRBV7-2; j_gene: TRBJ1-5; d_gene: -; abundance: -; CDR3nt: TGTGCCAGCAGCCAAGAGGGGATCTTGCATTTT; CDR3aa: CASSQEGILHF
v_gene: TRBV7-2; j_gene: TRBJ2-7; d_gene: -; abundance: few; CDR3nt: TGTGCCAGCAGCTTAGCTGGAGTCTACGAGCAGTACTTC; CDR3aa: CASSLAGVYEQYF
v_gene: TRBV25-1; j_gene: TRBJ2-1; d_gene: -; abundance: once; CDR3nt: TGTGCCAGCAGTGGGAGGGTCGGGACTTTGTACAATGAGCAGTTCTTC; CDR3aa: CASSGRVGTLYNEQFF
v_gene: TRBV10-3; j_gene: TRBJ1-1; d_gene: -; abundance: -; CDR3nt: TGTGCCATCAGTGAAAATAGGAACACTGAAGCTTTCTTT; CDR3aa: CAISENRNTEAFF
v_gene: TRBV5-8; j_gene: TRBJ1-5; d_gene: -; abundance: -; CDR3nt: TGTGCCAGCAGCTTGTTGGCCTCAAGTCAGCCCCAGCATTTT; CDR3aa: CASSLLASSQPQHF
v_gene: TRBV18; j_gene: TRBJ1-2; d_gene: -; abundance: few; CDR3nt: TGTGCCAGCTCACCACAGGGCCGTGGCTACACCTTC; CDR3aa: CASSPQGRGYTF
v_gene: TRBV7-2; j_gene: TRBJ2-1; d_gene: TRBD2; abundance: -; CDR3nt: TGTGCCAGCAGGACTAGCGGGAGGGGCAGGAACAATGAGCAGTTCTTC; CDR3aa: CASRTSGRGRNNEQFF
v_gene: TRBV7-3; j_gene: TRBJ2-4; d_gene: -; abundance: few; CDR3nt: TGTGCCAGCAGCTTAGCATGGGGCCTCAAAAACATTCAGTACTTC; CDR3aa: CASSLAWGLKNIQYF
v_gene: TRBV7-6; j_gene: TRBJ2-3; d_gene: -; abundance: -; CDR3nt: TGTGCCAGCAAGGGAGATACGCAGTATTTT; CDR3aa: CASKGDTQYF
v_gene: TRBV11-1; j_gene: TRBJ1-1; d_gene: -; abundance: -; CDR3nt: TGTGCCAGCATGAAGGGGGATGGGAACACTGAAGCTTTCTTT; CDR3aa: CASMKGDGNTEAFF
v_gene: TRBV7-9; j_gene: TRBJ2-6; d_gene: -; abundance: -; CDR3nt: TGTGCCAGCAGCTTAGCGAGGGTTTCTAGGAACTCTGGGGCCAACGTCCTGACTTTC; CDR3aa: CASSLARVSRNSGANVLTF
v_gene: TRBV6-5; j_gene: TRBJ2-2; d_gene: TRBD2; abundance: -; CDR3nt: TGTGCCAGCAGTTACGGACTAGCGGCGGCTTCCGGGGAGCTGTTTTTT; CDR3aa: CASSYGLAAASGELFF
v_gene: TRBV11-2; j_gene: TRBJ2-5; d_gene: -; abundance: -; CDR3nt: TGTGCCAGCAGCTTAGATCCGGCGGGGTACGAGACCCAGTACTTC; CDR3aa: CASSLDPAGYETQYF
v_gene: TRBV10-3; j_gene: TRBJ1-1; d_gene: -; abundance: few; CDR3nt: TGTGCCATCAGTGACAGGGGAAGGAAGAACACTGAAGCTTTCTTT; CDR3aa: CAISDRGRKNTEAFF
v_gene: TRBV6-5; j_gene: TRBJ2-7; d_gene: TRBD2; abundance: -; CDR3nt: TGTGCCAGCAGTAGCTGGACGGGGGGGTACTACGAGCAGTACTTC; CDR3aa: CASSSWTGGYYEQYF
v_gene: TRBV6-1; j_gene: TRBJ1-2; d_gene: -; abundance: few; CDR3nt: TGTGCCAGCAGAAATCCAGCAGTCCGGGGCGGCTACACCTTC; CDR3aa: CASRNPAVRGGYTF
v_gene: TRBV11-2; j_gene: TRBJ2-1; d_gene: TRBD2; abundance: -; CDR3nt: TGTGCCAGCAGCTCGACTAGCAGGCAGTTCTTC; CDR3aa: CASSSTSRQFF
v_gene: TRBV5-8; j_gene: TRBJ1-2; d_gene: -; abundance: few; CDR3nt: TGTGCCAGCAGCGGAACCGGGAAGTATGGCAGAACGTATGGCTACACCTTC; CDR3aa: CASSGTGKYGRTYGYTF
v_gene: TRBV18; j_gene: TRBJ2-3; d_gene: -; abundance: -; CDR3nt: TGTGCCAGCTCACCAACCACGGGCTCCACAGATACGCAGTATTTT; CDR3aa: CASSPTTGSTDTQYF
v_gene: TRBV29-1; j_gene: TRBJ2-7; d_gene: -; abundance: few; CDR3nt: TGCAGCGTTGAGGACACAGGCCTCTCCTACGAGCAGTACTTC; CDR3aa: CSVEDTGLSYEQYF
v_gene: TRBV27; j_gene: TRBJ2-3; d_gene: TRBD1; abundance: -; CDR3nt: TGTGCCAGCAGTCCCCGGGACAGATTCACAGATACGCAGTATTTT; CDR3aa: CASSPRDRFTDTQYF